The 11 T cell receptor beta chains listed next were all sequenced from one sample in a study of T cells in Graves' hyperthyroidism and ophthalmopathy. Amplified TCR beta CDR3 regions derived from RNA transcripts. TCR CDR3 regions were first amplified by RT-PCR with HTBI primers. Using its own MiXCR run on the multiplex PCR reads, TCRdb lists one record per CDR3 protein. Counted here are fewer than 900,000 distinct CDR3 sequences, 15% to 20% occurring once; the ten biggest clones make up approximately 8.4%. Sequences were obtained from blood. The receptor set was obtained from a man aged 18 to 29 with Graves' hyperthyroidism.

At least ten counts were recorded for this clonotype. The chain uses TRBV11-1 and TRBJ2-4, with D possibly being TRBD2 (6 bases). V lost 5 bases to trimming and J lost 6 bases, with 14 bases between them. The CDR3 is 14 residues long. Germline-derived CDR1 and CDR2 are SGHAT and FQDESV (reference sequence). Here the CDR3 DNA reads TGTGCCAGCAGCCTACCCGAGGGAGGAAACATTCAGTACTTC. Amino acids: CASSLPEGGNIQYF.

In its sample, this clonotype was seen many times. V and J are TRBV28 and TRBJ2-5; 7 bases are shared with TRBD1. The CDR3 loop spans 17 amino acids. Germline trimming cut 2 bases from V and 5 bases from J; bases unmatched to any gene: 14. The germline CDR1 and CDR2 sequences are MDHEN and SYDVKM. The CDR3 is CASSLPPFDREVETQYF. The CDR3 nucleotides are TGTGCCAGCAGTTTACCCCCCTTTGACAGGGAAGTGGAGACCCAGTACTTC.

This clonotype has a handful of counts. The rearrangement uses TRBV30 and TRBJ1-3; D gene unclear. The V gene's germline CDR1 is GTSNPN and CDR2 SVGIG (reference sequence). V lost 4 bases, J lost 4 bases, and 11 bases lay in between. The CDR3 runs 13 residues. The CDR3 DNA reads TGTGCCTGGAAACGAGGGTTCGGAAACACCATATATTTT. It specifies CAWKRGFGNTIYF. Drawing the rest from reference TRBV30 and TRBJ1-3, the complete variable domain is SQTIHQWPATLVQPVGSPLSLECTVEGTSNPNLYWYRQAAGRGLQLLFYSVGIGQISSEVPQNLSASRPQDRQFILSSKKLLLSDSGFYLCAWKRGFGNTIYFGEGSWLTVV.

The chain couples TRBV20-1 to TRBJ2-1, with 12 nucleotides matching TRBD2. V lost 3 bases and J lost 3; bases outside the gene matches: 6. The CDR3 has 16 amino acids. CDR1 and CDR2 (germline): DFQATT, SNEGSKA (reference sequence). CDR3 bases: TGCAGTGCTAGGGGCCGGACTAGCGGGGTCTACAATGAGCAGTTCTTC. Protein product: CSARGRTSGVYNEQFF.

This clonotype was detected ten times or more. This chain joins TRBV2 and TRBJ2-4; D is unclear. Trimming removed 8 bases at V and 0 bases at J, with 5 bases between. This CDR3 has 12 residues. CDR1 is SNHLY and CDR2 is FYNNEI in the germline V gene. This chain's CDR3 is CASGIAKNIQYF. The CDR3 DNA follows: TGTGCCAGCGGGATAGCCAAAAACATTCAGTACTTC.

In this sample, this clonotype turned up a few times. The rearrangement links TRBV7-9 to TRBJ2-1; 10 nucleotides agree with TRBD2. The CDR3 contains 16 residues. Germline V gives CDR1 SEHNR, CDR2 FQNEAQ (reference sequence). J lost 1 base, V lost 4 bases, and 4 bases had no gene match. The DNA for the CDR3 is TGTGCCAGCAGCTCCAGGACTAGCGGATCCTACAATGAGCAGTTCTTC. Residues: CASSSRTSGSYNEQFF.

A word on this clonotype: One base away lies a much larger clone, so this may be a sequencing read error. The chain has TRBV7-9 and TRBJ2-7; possible D gene TRBD2, 6 bases. The germline gives CDR1 SEHNR, CDR2 FQNEAQ (reference sequence). CDR3 length equals 13 residues. The CDR3 loop is CASTRDFSHEQYF. CDR3 bases: TGTGCCAGCACCAGGGACTTCTCCCACGAGCAGTACTTC.

This clonotype was found a few times. The chain is built from TRBV5-6 and TRBJ2-3; TRBD1 matches 10 bases. V gave up 5 bases and J gave up 4 bases; unmatched junction bases: 10. Germline V gene sequence: CDR1 SGHDT, CDR2 YYEEEE. This CDR3 is 16 amino acids long. CDR3 residues: CASSRQGATSADTQYF. The CDR3, as DNA: TGTGCCAGCAGTCGACAGGGGGCAACTAGCGCAGATACGCAGTATTTT.

This rearrangement joins TRBV7-9 to TRBJ1-4; TRBD1 might be the D (5 bases). Germline lookup yields CDR1 SEHNR and CDR2 FQNEAQ (reference sequence). V was cut by 8 bases and J by 3 bases, with 10 bases left in between. The CDR3 length is 13 residues. The CDR3 DNA sequence: TGTGCCAGCGCTGGGGGTTCTAATGAAAAACTGTTTTTT. It specifies CASAGGSNEKLFF.

This clonotype has more than one count but fewer than ten. The chain carries TRBV9 and TRBJ2-1; TRBD2 might be the D (6 bases). Between the trimmed V and J ends, which lost 2 bases and 3 bases, there was a span of 9 bases. Per the germline V gene, CDR1 is SGDLS and CDR2 is YYNGEE. This CDR3 comprises 14 residues. The CDR3 DNA is TGTGCCAGCAGCGTGGCGGGACTCTACAATGAGCAGTTCTTC. This translates into CASSVAGLYNEQFF. The full variable domain, completed using reference TRBV9 and TRBJ2-1, is DSGVTQTPKHLITATGQRVTLRCSPRSGDLSVYWYQQSLDQGLQFLIQYYNGEERAKGNILERFSAQQFPDLHSELNLSSLELGDSALYFCASSVAGLYNEQFFGPGTRLTVL.

This chain links TRBV11-3 with TRBJ2-5; 7 positions agree with TRBD2. Germline V gene data show CDR1 as SGHNT and CDR2 as YENEEA. The V gene end was trimmed by 1 base and the J gene end by 2 bases; junction bases not matched to a gene: 7. The CDR3 covers 16 residues. The CDR3, as DNA: TGTGCCAGCAGCTTAGCTGGATCAGCGGGGCAAGAGACCCAGTACTTC. Translating gives CASSLAGSAGQETQYF.